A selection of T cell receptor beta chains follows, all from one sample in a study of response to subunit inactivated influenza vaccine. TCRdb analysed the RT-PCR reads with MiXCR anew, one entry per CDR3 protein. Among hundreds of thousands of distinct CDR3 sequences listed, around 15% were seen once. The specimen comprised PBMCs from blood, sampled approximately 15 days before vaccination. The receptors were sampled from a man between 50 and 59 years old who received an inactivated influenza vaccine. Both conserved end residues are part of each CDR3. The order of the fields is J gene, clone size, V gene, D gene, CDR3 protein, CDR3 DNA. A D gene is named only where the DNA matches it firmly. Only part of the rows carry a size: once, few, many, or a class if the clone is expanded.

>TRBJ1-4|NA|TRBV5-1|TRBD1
CASTGTGSNEKLFF
TGCGCCAGCACTGGGACAGGATCCAATGAAAAACTGTTTTTT
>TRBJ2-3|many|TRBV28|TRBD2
CASSRLLAGGADTQYF
TGTGCCAGCAGTCGCCTCTTAGCGGGAGGCGCAGATACGCAGTATTTT
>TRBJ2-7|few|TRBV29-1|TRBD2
CSVSGLAGGSSYEQYF
TGCAGCGTTTCGGGACTAGCGGGAGGAAGCTCCTACGAGCAGTACTTC
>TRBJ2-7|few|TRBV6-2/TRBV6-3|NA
CASTLGQFVSYEQYF
TGTGCCAGCACCCTTGGGCAGTTTGTATCCTACGAGCAGTACTTC
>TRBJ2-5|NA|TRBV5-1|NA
CASSLKIGYQETQYF
TGCGCCAGCAGTCTCAAAATTGGGTACCAAGAGACCCAGTACTTC
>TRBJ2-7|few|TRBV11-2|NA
CASSLDRAEYEQYF
TGTGCCAGCAGCTTAGATCGAGCGGAATACGAGCAGTACTTC
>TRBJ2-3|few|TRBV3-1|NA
CASREDRVGDTQYF
TGTGCCAGCAGAGAGGATCGGGTGGGAGATACGCAGTATTTT
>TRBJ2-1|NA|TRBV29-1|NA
CSVDYGGTANEQFF
TGCAGCGTTGACTACGGGGGAACTGCCAATGAGCAGTTCTTC
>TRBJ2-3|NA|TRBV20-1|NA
CSARDGRRGTDTQYF
TGCAGTGCTAGAGATGGGAGGAGGGGCACAGATACGCAGTATTTT
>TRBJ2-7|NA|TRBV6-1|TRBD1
CASSEGQGAIYEQYF
TGTGCCAGCAGTGAAGGGCAGGGGGCTATTTACGAGCAGTACTTC
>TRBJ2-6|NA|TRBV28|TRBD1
CASSLLLEQGIGANVLTF
TGTGCCAGCAGTTTACTCCTTGAACAGGGGATTGGGGCCAACGTCCTGACTTTC
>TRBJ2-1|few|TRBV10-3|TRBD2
CAISAGTSGSWANEQFF
TGTGCCATCAGTGCAGGGACTAGCGGGAGTTGGGCCAATGAGCAGTTCTTC
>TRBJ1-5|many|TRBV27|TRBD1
CASRDRGFYSNQPQHF
TGTGCCAGCAGGGACAGGGGGTTCTATAGCAATCAGCCCCAGCATTTT
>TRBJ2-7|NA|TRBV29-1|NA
CSVGAGRGTEQYF
TGCAGCGTGGGGGCGGGCAGGGGAACCGAGCAGTACTTC
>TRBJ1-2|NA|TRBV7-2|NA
CASSLERAGRTNTF
TGTGCCAGCAGCTTAGAGAGGGCAGGACGAACAAACACCTTC
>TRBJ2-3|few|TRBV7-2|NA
CASSYGLSRTDTQYF
TGTGCCAGCAGCTACGGGCTTTCACGGACAGATACGCAGTATTTT
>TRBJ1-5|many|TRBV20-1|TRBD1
CSARQGGLLNQPQHF
TGCAGTGCGCGACAGGGGGGGCTTCTTAATCAGCCCCAGCATTTT
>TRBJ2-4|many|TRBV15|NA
CATSILSSIQYF
TGTGCCACCAGTATATTGTCGAGCATTCAGTACTTC
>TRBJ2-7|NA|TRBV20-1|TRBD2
CSASSSSGGGYEQYF
TGCAGTGCCTCATCCTCTAGCGGGGGGGGGTACGAGCAGTACTTC
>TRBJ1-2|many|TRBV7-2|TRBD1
CASSLGQVAGYTF
TGTGCCAGCAGCTTGGGACAGGTCGCGGGCTACACCTTC
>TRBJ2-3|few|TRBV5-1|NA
CASSLTSSRGTDTQYF
TGCGCCAGCAGCCTTACTAGCTCTCGGGGTACAGATACGCAGTATTTT
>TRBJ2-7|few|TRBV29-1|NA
CSVLRDTHEQYF
TGCAGCGTCCTCCGGGATACCCACGAGCAGTACTTC
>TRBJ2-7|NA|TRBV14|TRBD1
CASSVTGGIYEQYF
TGTGCCAGCAGCGTCACAGGGGGCATTTACGAGCAGTACTTC
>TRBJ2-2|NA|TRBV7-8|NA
CASTPLSFGTGELFF
TGTGCCAGCACCCCCCTTAGTTTCGGCACCGGGGAGCTGTTTTTT
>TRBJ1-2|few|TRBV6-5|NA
CASSSSPGASNYGYTF
TGTGCCAGCAGTTCATCCCCAGGGGCTTCTAACTATGGCTACACCTTC
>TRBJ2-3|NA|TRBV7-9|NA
CASSTSGGARTDTQYF
TGTGCCAGCAGCACCTCTGGAGGGGCTCGCACAGATACGCAGTATTTT
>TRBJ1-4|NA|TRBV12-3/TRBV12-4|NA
CASSLRQGYSVNEKLFF
TGTGCCAGCAGTTTAAGGCAGGGGTATTCTGTTAATGAAAAACTGTTTTTT
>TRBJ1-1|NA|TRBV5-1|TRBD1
CASSGGTGGSAFF
TGCGCCAGCAGCGGAGGGACAGGGGGCTCAGCTTTCTTT
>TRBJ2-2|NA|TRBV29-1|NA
CSVEKSNTGELFF
TGCAGCGTTGAAAAAAGCAACACCGGGGAGCTGTTTTTT
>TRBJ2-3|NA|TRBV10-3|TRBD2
CAISEGPSGRGGTQYF
TGTGCCATCAGTGAAGGGCCGAGCGGGAGGGGCGGTACGCAGTATTTT
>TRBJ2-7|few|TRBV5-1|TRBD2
CASSSGHSGGQNEQYF
TGCGCCAGCAGCTCGGGCCATAGCGGGGGGCAGAACGAGCAGTACTTC
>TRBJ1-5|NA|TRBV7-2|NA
CASSQGRSGGQPQHF
TGTGCCAGCAGCCAGGGACGGTCCGGGGGGCAGCCCCAGCATTTT
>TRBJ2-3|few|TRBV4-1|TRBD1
CASSQANRGRSTDTQYF
TGCGCCAGCAGCCAAGCTAACAGGGGGAGAAGCACAGATACGCAGTATTTT
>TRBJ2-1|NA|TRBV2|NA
CASSDTRTRNEQFF
TGTGCCAGCAGTGATACCCGGACGAGGAATGAGCAGTTCTTC
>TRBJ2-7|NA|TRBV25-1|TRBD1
CASSEAEGQNYEQYF
TGTGCCAGCAGTGAAGCAGAGGGACAGAACTACGAGCAGTACTTC
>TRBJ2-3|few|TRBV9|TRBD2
CASSGAGGTTDTQYF
TGTGCCAGCAGCGGCGCGGGGGGAACTACAGATACGCAGTATTTT
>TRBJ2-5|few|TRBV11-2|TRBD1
CASSYRGFLPQETQYF
TGTGCCAGCAGCTACAGGGGGTTCCTCCCTCAAGAGACCCAGTACTTC
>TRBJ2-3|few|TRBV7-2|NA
CASHQLGGTFSTDTQYF
TGTGCCAGCCACCAGTTGGGCGGGACTTTTAGCACAGATACGCAGTATTTT
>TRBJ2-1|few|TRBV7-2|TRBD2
CASSLIAGGLNEQFF
TGTGCCAGCAGCTTGATAGCGGGGGGGCTTAATGAGCAGTTCTTC
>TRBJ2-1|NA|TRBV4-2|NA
CASSQTQRGAPEQFF
TGTGCCAGCAGCCAGACGCAAAGGGGGGCTCCGGAGCAGTTCTTC
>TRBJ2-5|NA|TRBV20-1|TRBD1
CSARDRDRAETQYF
TGCAGTGCTAGAGACCGGGACAGGGCGGAGACCCAGTACTTC
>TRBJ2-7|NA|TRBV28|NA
CASSFSGDEHYF
TGTGCCAGCAGCTTTTCCGGGGACGAGCATTACTTC
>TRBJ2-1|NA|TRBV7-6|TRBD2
CASSFFPGTTTYKEQFF
TGTGCCAGCAGCTTTTTTCCGGGGACTACGACCTACAAAGAGCAGTTCTTC
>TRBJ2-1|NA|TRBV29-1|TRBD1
CSARQGSYNEQFF
TGCAGCGCCCGACAGGGCTCCTACAATGAGCAGTTCTTC
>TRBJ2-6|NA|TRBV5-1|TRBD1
CASSPQGIGANVLTF
TGCGCCAGCAGTCCACAGGGGATTGGGGCCAACGTCCTGACTTTC
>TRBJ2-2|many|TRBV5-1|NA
CASSLNTGELFF
TGCGCCAGCAGCTTGAACACCGGGGAGCTGTTTTTT